This T cell receptor (beta chain) comes out of a study of shared clonotypes between healthy human individuals (dated by TCRdb to 2020 to 2021). Context from the whole study: The cohort included a few men and two women between 18 and 49 years of age. Per donor, three plates each were used for CD4 naive and CD4 memory, two for CD8 naive, and one for CD8 memory. Libraries were prepared and TCR repertoires were sequenced by different laboratories using diverse techniques, in order to increase sequencing depth and limit assay-specific biases. Per donor, leukapheresis produced somewhere between about 0.94 and 9.5 billion PBMCs. Blood TCR repertoires of five healthy adults were deeply sequenced to estimate repertoire size and the extent of clonotype sharing between individuals.

Using the deep immunoSEQ assay, TCR CDR3 regions were amplified from genomic DNA by multiplex PCR. Extracted genomic DNA from each cell subset was spread evenly across all wells of several immunoSEQ 96-well plates, with each plate serving as a replicate. Each replicate PCR for sorted subsets received around 210 ng genomic DNA, equal to around 32,000 T cell genomes. Purified libraries were quantified with a Qubit 3.0 fluorometer, sized on a Bioanalyzer 2100, and re-quantified with the KAPA Library Quantification kit. A separate single-read 150-cycle Illumina NextSeq 550 flow cell was used to sequence each immunoSEQ 96-well plate. As for how the authors treated the data: Because the immunoSEQ output held only junctional sequences and lacked quality scores, the filtering could not match the filtering applied to full-length reads. To assign V/J genes and CDR3, sequences were annotated using PyIR, a Python wrapper for IgBLAST v1.9, with IMGT germline references. Any read was removed if the V/J assignment was weak (E-value above 1e-6), the CDR3 was missing, or the read contained stop codons, out-of-frame junctions, or ambiguous translated residues. A V3J clonotype was defined by an identical inferred V gene, J gene, and CDR3 amino acid sequence. Percentage overlap between repertoires was calculated by dividing the number of shared unique clonotypes by the size of the smaller repertoire. Repertoire richness was assessed with RTK rarefaction, the Chao1 estimator, and Recon v2.1 estimates of unobserved clonotypes. For all TCRbeta clonotypes obtained by the gDNA method from a few donors, generation probabilities were computed with OLGA. TCRdb retrieved this table from immuneACCESS and kept in-frame rearrangements only. Not all clones are present; in checked studies, unresolved V genes account for under half, and no reason is known for the remainder. V, J and clone size are taken as reported in that table, and D and trimming were inferred from the DNA itself. This sample has approximately 530,000 clones in its table, and 90% to 96% of those were observed once. The ten most abundant clones make up roughly 0.06% of the sample.

Donors were healthy HIV-negative adults with no recently reported acute infections or vaccinations. All donors were Caucasian adults living in Nashville, Tennessee, USA. CD4+ T cells were enriched through magnetic negative selection, after which naive cells were positively selected on CD45RA and the remaining negative fraction served as the memory subset. Blood was obtained by leukapheresis, after which PBMCs were separated by Ficoll-Histopaque density gradient centrifugation and cryopreserved in liquid nitrogen vapor phase. Analytical flow cytometry was used to check the purity and quantity of each magnetically sorted T cell population. Genomic DNA was isolated from each sorted fraction and quantified by UV absorbance on a Nanodrop 2000c. Study-wide findings and limitations: The genetic and exposure-history diversity represented was limited by the small number of donors. Naive subsets generally had larger estimated clonotype richness than memory subsets. Sampling was restricted to blood, and TCR repertoires in tissues likely differ from the TCR repertoires found in blood. Across four donors, approximately 5% of naive CD4, approximately 4% of naive CD8, approximately 2.5% of memory CD4, and 0.4% of memory CD8 clonotypes were shared. Rarefaction of sorted-subset datasets indicated incomplete sequencing despite the large sequencing depth. Higher generation probabilities were observed for clonotypes shared by all four sorted-subset donors than for non-shared clonotypes. Based on pairwise subsampling, the degree of clonotype sharing among donors was expected to be affected by sequencing depth.

This clone came up once. The clone's antigen remains unknown. Per-base qualities were not stored, and no clone one base away is much larger. Trimming costs V 4 bases and J 1 base, and their ends lie 14 bases apart. The germline V gene (reference sequence) sets CDR1 to SGHNT and CDR2 to YYREEE. Including the terminal cysteine and phenylalanine, the CDR3 comprises 15 residues. Just the 45-base CDR3 DNA is kept, in frame starting at base 1. Specimen: naive CD4+ T cells sorted from blood. Read against the paper, the sample's cell subset or site label means: CD45RA+ positively selected. Recombination joined TRBV5-4 with TRBJ1-1; the D gene is possibly TRBD1, with 5 bases matching. This TCR was sampled from a young woman in good health. CDR3 reads: CASSRLWGKNTEAFF. The DNA sequence is given as TGTGCCAGCAGCCGCCTTTGGGGGAAGAACACTGAAGCTTTCTTT.